These T cell receptor beta chains were read from a single sample in a study of T cells after yellow fever vaccination. TCRdb called the 5' RACE reads again in MiXCR, with one record for every CDR3 protein. The repertoire consists of just under 600,000 distinct CDR3 sequences, with approximately 15% occurring once and the leading ten covering about an eighth. The sample in question was PBMCs, obtained on the day of the yellow fever booster vaccination. These receptor sequences come from a man younger than 45 who received the YFV17D yellow fever vaccine. Both conserved end residues are part of each CDR3. D genes are given only for firm matches. Where a row states a size, it is once, few, many or the class of an expanded clone; other rows omit it.

v_gene,j_gene,abundance,d_gene,CDR3aa,CDR3nt
TRBV20-1,TRBJ1-5,few,-,CSAVQGLPNQPQHF,TGCAGTGCCGTACAGGGTTTGCCAAATCAGCCCCAGCATTTT
TRBV2,TRBJ1-3,-,-,CASRTYTVETF,TGTGCCAGCAGAACCTACACAGTAGAAACCTTT
TRBV29-1,TRBJ2-1,few,TRBD1,CSVDDVGQGMAQFF,TGCAGCGTTGATGATGTCGGACAGGGGATGGCGCAGTTCTTC
TRBV29-1,TRBJ2-5,few,-,CSVIKLGGQETQYF,TGCAGCGTGATCAAATTGGGTGGCCAAGAGACCCAGTACTTC
TRBV28,TRBJ2-7,few,-,CATHSPQTYEQYF,TGTGCCACCCATTCCCCACAGACCTACGAGCAGTACTTC
TRBV10-3,TRBJ2-3,-,-,CAISDSEVDTQYF,TGTGCCATCAGTGACTCTGAGGTAGATACGCAGTATTTT
TRBV4-3,TRBJ1-2,-,-,CASSQDRGWGYGYTF,TGCGCCAGCAGCCAAGATAGGGGATGGGGCTATGGCTACACCTTC
TRBV4-3,TRBJ1-2,many,-,CASSQDSGGSYGYTF,TGCGCCAGCAGCCAAGATTCAGGCGGTTCCTATGGCTACACCTTC
TRBV5-5,TRBJ1-2,few,-,CASSDPGNYGYTF,TGTGCCAGCAGTGACCCGGGGAACTATGGCTACACCTTC
TRBV20-1,TRBJ1-4,few,-,CSASKTTNEKLFF,TGCAGTGCTAGTAAGACAACTAATGAAAAACTGTTTTTT
TRBV20-1,TRBJ2-5,many,-,CSAPVGAQETQYF,TGCAGTGCTCCCGTCGGGGCGCAAGAGACCCAGTACTTC
TRBV7-2,TRBJ1-2,-,-,CASSGRTLMSYGYTF,TGTGCCAGCAGCGGGCGGACACTGATGTCCTATGGCTACACCTTC
TRBV5-6,TRBJ2-2,-,-,CAISPGPVGSVFRTGELFF,TGTGCCATCAGCCCCGGGCCAGTCGGCTCAGTTTTTCGTACCGGGGAGCTGTTTTTT
TRBV5-1,TRBJ2-3,few,-,CASALISTVTDTQYF,TGCGCCAGCGCTCTTATCTCCACCGTCACAGATACGCAGTATTTT
TRBV14,TRBJ2-7,-,TRBD1,CASSHGTGDYEQYF,TGTGCCAGCAGCCATGGGACAGGGGACTACGAGCAGTACTTC
TRBV30,TRBJ1-1,-,-,CAWAGTVNTEAFF,TGTGCCTGGGCCGGGACGGTGAACACTGAAGCTTTCTTT
TRBV28,TRBJ2-1,-,TRBD2,CASSLAGGRANEQFF,TGTGCCAGCAGTTTAGCCGGGGGGAGGGCAAATGAGCAGTTCTTC
TRBV7-2,TRBJ2-1,many,-,CASSSGLSYNEQFF,TGTGCCAGCAGTTCCGGACTGTCCTACAATGAGCAGTTCTTC
TRBV20-1,TRBJ2-3,few,-,CSASRRAFTDTQYF,TGCAGTGCTAGCAGGAGGGCTTTCACAGATACGCAGTATTTT
TRBV10-3,TRBJ2-1,few,TRBD1,CAISESRQGAYNEQFF,TGTGCCATCAGTGAGTCTCGACAGGGAGCCTACAATGAGCAGTTCTTC
TRBV20-1,TRBJ2-3,-,TRBD2,CSARPPPKAGDLDTQYF,TGCAGTGCTAGACCCCCTCCAAAAGCGGGAGATCTAGATACGCAGTATTTT
TRBV6-2/TRBV6-3,TRBJ2-7,few,TRBD2,CASTLAGVSYEQYF,TGTGCCAGCACCCTAGCGGGAGTGTCCTACGAGCAGTACTTC
TRBV7-6,TRBJ2-7,few,-,CASSDRDLGQYF,TGTGCCAGCAGCGACCGGGACCTCGGGCAGTACTTC
TRBV15,TRBJ2-2,few,-,CATSGGRVGELFF,TGTGCCACCAGCGGGGGAAGGGTGGGGGAGCTGTTTTTT
TRBV29-1,TRBJ2-7,few,-,CRSPFVYISWYEQYF,TGCAGATCACCTTTTGTATACATCTCATGGTACGAGCAGTACTTC
TRBV7-9,TRBJ2-3,-,TRBD2,CASSSPPRLASTDTQYF,TGTGCCAGCAGCTCCCCCCCCAGACTAGCGTCTACAGATACGCAGTATTTT
TRBV3-1,TRBJ2-6,few,TRBD1,CASSPNPGLRDRLSSGANVLTF,TGTGCCAGCAGCCCTAATCCTGGCCTTCGGGACAGGTTAAGCTCTGGGGCCAACGTCCTGACTTTC
TRBV7-2,TRBJ2-5,few,TRBD2,CASSLGGTSGSMGNF,TGTGCCAGCAGCTTAGGCGGGACTAGCGGGAGTATGGGTAACTTC
TRBV4-3,TRBJ1-2,-,-,CASSQDLTGTLRYGYTF,TGCGCCAGCAGCCAAGACTTAACCGGGACTCTTCGCTATGGCTACACCTTC
TRBV20-1,TRBJ2-5,few,TRBD2,CSARGRQRGGETQYF,TGCAGTGCTAGGGGACGCCAGCGGGGGGGAGAGACCCAGTACTTC
TRBV29-1,TRBJ2-5,few,TRBD2,CSVGTRGETQYF,TGCAGCGTTGGGACTAGAGGAGAGACCCAGTACTTC
TRBV10-2,TRBJ2-3,-,TRBD1,CASLTGTGAYTQYF,TGCGCCAGCCTTACAGGGACAGGGGCCTATACGCAGTATTTT
TRBV20-1,TRBJ2-1,-,-,CSARDPGSSYNEQFF,TGCAGTGCTAGAGATCCCGGGAGCTCCTACAATGAGCAGTTCTTC
TRBV20-1,TRBJ2-7,few,TRBD1,CSAGTGTYEQYF,TGCAGTGCCGGGACAGGGACCTACGAGCAGTACTTC
TRBV29-1,TRBJ1-1,-,-,CSVSGRNTEAFF,TGCAGCGTATCAGGCCGGAACACTGAAGCTTTCTTT
TRBV12-3/TRBV12-4,TRBJ2-1,-,TRBD2,CASSLAHPASGYNEQFF,TGTGCCAGCAGTTTAGCCCACCCGGCTAGCGGCTACAATGAGCAGTTCTTC
TRBV7-9,TRBJ2-7,-,TRBD1,CASSLALGQASYEQYF,TGTGCCAGCAGCTTAGCGCTGGGACAGGCCTCCTACGAGCAGTACTTC
TRBV3-1,TRBJ2-7,-,TRBD2,CASSQTGLAEYEQYF,TGTGCCAGCAGCCAAACGGGACTAGCGGAATACGAGCAGTACTTC
TRBV6-2/TRBV6-3,TRBJ2-4,-,-,CASSSTGDLAKNIQYF,TGTGCCAGCAGTTCCACTGGGGACTTAGCCAAAAACATTCAGTACTTC